This is a list of T cell receptor beta chains from one sample in a study of cytomegalovirus exposure and HLA in healthy donors. The table came from immunoSEQ multiplex PCR; TCRdb's copy has only in-frame clones and leaves some out. This table has over 120,000 clones, approximately 80% appearing once. The sample was PBMCs. All receptors come from a man aged 35 to 55 in good health and CMV-seronegative. CDR3s include the opening cysteine and the closing phenylalanine or tryptophan. The D gene is left open where the match is weak. Size is stated for part of the rows, as once, few or many counts, or as a class when the clone is expanded.

TRBV4-3	-	-	TRBJ1-2	TGCGCCAGCAGTAGCCCCGGGGGTTCGAACTATGGCTACACCTTC	CASSSPGGSNYGYTF
TRBV19	-	TRBD1	TRBJ2-3	TGTGCCAGTAAGGACAGGGGGCGGACAGATACGCAGTATTTT	CASKDRGRTDTQYF
TRBV28	-	-	TRBJ1-4	TGTGCCAGCGGGCAGATCGGTGATGAAAAACTGTTTTTT	CASGQIGDEKLFF
TRBV6-5	once	-	TRBJ1-2	TGTGCCAGCAGTTACTTATTCGGCCAGGGCTATGGCTACACCTTC	CASSYLFGQGYGYTF
TRBV7-3	-	-	TRBJ1-6	TGTGCCAGCAGCTTAGAGGGCTTTGGTTCACCCCTCCACTTT	CASSLEGFGSPLHF
TRBV6-1	-	-	TRBJ1-4	TGTGCCAGCAGTGAAGTGGGGGGAACTAATGAAAAACTGTTTTTT	CASSEVGGTNEKLFF
TRBV30	-	-	TRBJ1-6	TGTGCCTGGAGTAGTACAAATAATTCACCCCTCCACTTT	CAWSSTNNSPLHF
TRBV5-1	-	TRBD1	TRBJ2-6	TGCGCCAGCAGTTTACCGGGACAGTACTCTGGGGCCAACGTCCTGACTTTC	CASSLPGQYSGANVLTF
TRBV21-1	-	-	TRBJ2-7	TGTGCCAGCAGCTCCCCTTCGGAGGGAAGCGAGCAGTACTTC	CASSSPSEGSEQYF
TRBV11-2	-	-	TRBJ2-7	TGTGCCAGCAGCTTAGATGCCGGGGAGCAGTACTTC	CASSLDAGEQYF
TRBV9	-	TRBD1	TRBJ1-2	TGTGCCAGCAGCGTAGGGCAGGGGGCTTATGGCTACACCTTC	CASSVGQGAYGYTF
TRBV18	-	TRBD2	TRBJ2-5	TGTGCCAGCTATCAGGCAGCGGGGCTACAAGAGACCCAGTACTTC	CASYQAAGLQETQYF
TRBV1	-	-	TRBJ2-1	TGCACCAGCAGCCAAGATGGGGGGGGGAAAAATGAGCAGTTCTTC	CTSSQDGGGKNEQFF
TRBV7-3	-	-	TRBJ2-5	TGTGCCAGGGTCCGGGAGACCCAGTACTTC	CARVRETQYF
TRBV2	-	-	TRBJ2-1	TGTGCCACCATTTCCGGGAAGTACAATGAGCAGTTCTTC	CATISGKYNEQFF
TRBV7-2	-	TRBD1	TRBJ1-1	TGTGCCAGCAGCCCCCCGGGACAGGGGGGTGGTGAAGCTTTCTTT	CASSPPGQGGGEAFF
TRBV12-2	-	-	TRBJ2-1	TGTGCAAGTCGCTTAGGTGCACGGGGTTCCTACAATGAGCAGTTCTTC	CASRLGARGSYNEQFF
TRBV5-8	-	-	TRBJ1-6	TGTGCCAGCAGCCCAAAGGACAGTCGCCGGCTCTTT	CASSPKDSRRLF
TRBV12-5	-	-	TRBJ1-2	TGTGCTAGTGGTTCAGGCAGGGCGATTAACTATGGCTACACCTTC	CASGSGRAINYGYTF
TRBV5-5	-	TRBD1	TRBJ1-1	TGTGCCAGCAGGAAGGGACAGGTGAACACTGAAGCTTTCTTT	CASRKGQVNTEAFF
TRBV7-2	-	-	TRBJ1-1	TGTGCCAGCAGCTTAGTTATTGAAGCTTTCTTT	CASSLVIEAFF
TRBV7-6	-	-	TRBJ1-5	TGTGCCAGCAGCCTCAGGGAGGGACAGCCCCAGCATTTT	CASSLREGQPQHF
TRBV9	-	-	TRBJ2-7	TGTGCCAGCAGCGACCCCCTACAGGGTCTGTCCGAGCAGTACTTC	CASSDPLQGLSEQYF
TRBV5-1	-	-	TRBJ1-2	TGCGCCAGCAGCTTATCGGGGGTCGGCTACACCTTC	CASSLSGVGYTF
TRBV6-6	-	TRBD1	TRBJ1-1	TGTGCCAGCAGTGCGGGACAGCTGAACACTGAAGCTTTCTTT	CASSAGQLNTEAFF
TRBV6-4	-	-	TRBJ2-3	TGTGCCAGCAGCCAGGAAGGGGGAGATACACAGTATTTT	CASSQEGGDTQYF
TRBV11-2	-	-	TRBJ1-2	TGTGCCAGCAGTCCTGCTGGGGGCCCGGGAGGCTACACCTTC	CASSPAGGPGGYTF
TRBV5-3	few	TRBD1	TRBJ1-5	TGTGCCAGAAGCTTACGGGACAGGGAGAGACAGCCCCAGCATTTT	CARSLRDRERQPQHF
TRBV5-6	-	TRBD2	TRBJ2-7	TGTGCCAGCAGCTTGGCTAGCGGGGGGAACTACGAGCAGTACTTC	CASSLASGGNYEQYF
TRBV7-3	-	-	TRBJ1-4	TGTGCCAGCAGCCTAACCTCCGGGTCTGGTGAAAAACTGTTTTTT	CASSLTSGSGEKLFF
TRBV5-6	-	TRBD2	TRBJ2-7	TGTGCCAGCAGCTCTCTCGGGGGGGCCAAGTCCTACGAGCAGTACTTC	CASSSLGGAKSYEQYF
TRBV7-2	-	TRBD1	TRBJ1-3	TGTGCCAGCAGCCTCCCGACAGGGTCTACTGGAAACACCATATATTTT	CASSLPTGSTGNTIYF
TRBV4-3	-	-	TRBJ2-7	TGCGCCAGCAGCCAGGGTGGGCCAATCTACGAGCAGTACTTC	CASSQGGPIYEQYF
TRBV5-1	-	-	TRBJ2-5	TGCGCCAGCAGCTCGACACAGGGCGCAGAGACCCAGTACTTC	CASSSTQGAETQYF
TRBV7-2	-	-	TRBJ2-5	TGTGCCAGCAGCTTCGGGGGAGAGACCCAGTACTTC	CASSFGGETQYF
TRBV5-8	-	TRBD1	TRBJ1-3	TGTGCCAGCAGCTTGGGACAGGGGGCTTCTGGAAACACCATATATTTT	CASSLGQGASGNTIYF
TRBV18	-	-	TRBJ1-5	TGTGCCAGCTCACCGGAACAGATAAGCAATCAGCCCCAGCATTTT	CASSPEQISNQPQHF
TRBV18	-	TRBD1	TRBJ1-1	TGTGCCAGCTCACCACTGGACAGGGGCACTGAAGCTTTCTTT	CASSPLDRGTEAFF
TRBV7-2	-	TRBD1	TRBJ2-3	TGTGCCAGCAGCCGTTCGGGACAGAGCACAGATACGCAGTATTTT	CASSRSGQSTDTQYF
TRBV5-1	-	TRBD2	TRBJ2-5	TGCGCCAGCAGCGTATCCGGGACTAGCGGGGGCCAAGAGACCCAGTACTTC	CASSVSGTSGGQETQYF
TRBV28	-	TRBD1	TRBJ2-3	TGTGCCAGCAGTCGGGACAGGGGGCGAGCAGATACGCAGTATTTT	CASSRDRGRADTQYF